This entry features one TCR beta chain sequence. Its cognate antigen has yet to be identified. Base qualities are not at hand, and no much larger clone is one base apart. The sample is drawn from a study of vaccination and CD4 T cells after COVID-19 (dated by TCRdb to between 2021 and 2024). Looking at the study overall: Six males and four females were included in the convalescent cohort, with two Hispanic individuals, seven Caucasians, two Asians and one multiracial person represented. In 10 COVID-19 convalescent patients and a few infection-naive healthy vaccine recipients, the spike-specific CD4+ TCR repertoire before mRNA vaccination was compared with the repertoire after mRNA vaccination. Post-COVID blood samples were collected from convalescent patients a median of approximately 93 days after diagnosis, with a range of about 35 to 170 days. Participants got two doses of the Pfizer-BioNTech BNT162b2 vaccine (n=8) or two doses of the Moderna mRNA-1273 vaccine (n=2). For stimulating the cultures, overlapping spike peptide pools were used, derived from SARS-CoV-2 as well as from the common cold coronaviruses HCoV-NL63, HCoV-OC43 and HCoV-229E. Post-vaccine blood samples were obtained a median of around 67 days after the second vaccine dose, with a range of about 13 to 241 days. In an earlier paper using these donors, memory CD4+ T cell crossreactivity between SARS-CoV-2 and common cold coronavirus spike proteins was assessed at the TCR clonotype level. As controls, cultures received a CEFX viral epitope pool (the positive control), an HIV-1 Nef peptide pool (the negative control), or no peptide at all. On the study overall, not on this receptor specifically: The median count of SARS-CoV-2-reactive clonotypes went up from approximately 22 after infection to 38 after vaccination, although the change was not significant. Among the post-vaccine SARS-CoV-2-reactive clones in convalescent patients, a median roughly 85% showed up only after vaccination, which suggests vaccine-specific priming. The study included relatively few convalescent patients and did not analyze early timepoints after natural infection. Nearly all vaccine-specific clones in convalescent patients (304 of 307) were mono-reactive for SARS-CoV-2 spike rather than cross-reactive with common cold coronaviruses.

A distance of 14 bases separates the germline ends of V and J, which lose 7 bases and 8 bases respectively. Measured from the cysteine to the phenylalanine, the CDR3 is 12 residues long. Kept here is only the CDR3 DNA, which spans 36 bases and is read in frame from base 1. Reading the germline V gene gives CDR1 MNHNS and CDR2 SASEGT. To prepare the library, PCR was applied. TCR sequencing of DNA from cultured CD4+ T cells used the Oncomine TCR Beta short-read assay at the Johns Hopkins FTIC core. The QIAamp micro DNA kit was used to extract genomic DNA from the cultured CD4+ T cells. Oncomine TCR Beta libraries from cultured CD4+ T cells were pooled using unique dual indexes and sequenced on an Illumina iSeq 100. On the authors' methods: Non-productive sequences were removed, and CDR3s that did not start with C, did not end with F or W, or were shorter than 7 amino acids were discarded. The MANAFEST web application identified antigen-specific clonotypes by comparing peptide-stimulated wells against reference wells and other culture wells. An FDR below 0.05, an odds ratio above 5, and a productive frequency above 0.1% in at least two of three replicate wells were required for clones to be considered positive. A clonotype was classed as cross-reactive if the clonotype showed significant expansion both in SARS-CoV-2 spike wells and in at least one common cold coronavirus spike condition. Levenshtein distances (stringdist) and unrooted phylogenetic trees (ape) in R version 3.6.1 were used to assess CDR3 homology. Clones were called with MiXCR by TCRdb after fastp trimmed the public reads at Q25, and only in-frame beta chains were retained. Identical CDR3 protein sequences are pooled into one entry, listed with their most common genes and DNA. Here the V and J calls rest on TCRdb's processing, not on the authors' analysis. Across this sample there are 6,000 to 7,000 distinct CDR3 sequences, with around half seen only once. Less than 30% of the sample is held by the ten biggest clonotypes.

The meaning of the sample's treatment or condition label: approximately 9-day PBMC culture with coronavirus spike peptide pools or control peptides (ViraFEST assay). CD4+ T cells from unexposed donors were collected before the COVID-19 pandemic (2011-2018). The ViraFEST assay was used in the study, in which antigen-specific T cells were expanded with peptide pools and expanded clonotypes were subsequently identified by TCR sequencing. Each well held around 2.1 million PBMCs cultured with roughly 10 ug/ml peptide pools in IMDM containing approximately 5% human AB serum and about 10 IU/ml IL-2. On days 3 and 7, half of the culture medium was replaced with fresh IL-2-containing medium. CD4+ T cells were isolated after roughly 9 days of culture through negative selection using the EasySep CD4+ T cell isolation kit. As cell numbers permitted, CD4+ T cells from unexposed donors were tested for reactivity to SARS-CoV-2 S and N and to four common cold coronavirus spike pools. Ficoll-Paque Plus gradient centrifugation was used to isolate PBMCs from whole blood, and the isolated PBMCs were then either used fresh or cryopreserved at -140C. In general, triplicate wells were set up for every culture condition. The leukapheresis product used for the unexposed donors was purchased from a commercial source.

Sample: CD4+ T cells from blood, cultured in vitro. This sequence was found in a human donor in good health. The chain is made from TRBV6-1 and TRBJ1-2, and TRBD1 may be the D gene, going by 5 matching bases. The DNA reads TGTGCCAGCAAGGAGGGGCAGAGAGGCTACACCTTC. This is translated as CASKEGQRGYTF.